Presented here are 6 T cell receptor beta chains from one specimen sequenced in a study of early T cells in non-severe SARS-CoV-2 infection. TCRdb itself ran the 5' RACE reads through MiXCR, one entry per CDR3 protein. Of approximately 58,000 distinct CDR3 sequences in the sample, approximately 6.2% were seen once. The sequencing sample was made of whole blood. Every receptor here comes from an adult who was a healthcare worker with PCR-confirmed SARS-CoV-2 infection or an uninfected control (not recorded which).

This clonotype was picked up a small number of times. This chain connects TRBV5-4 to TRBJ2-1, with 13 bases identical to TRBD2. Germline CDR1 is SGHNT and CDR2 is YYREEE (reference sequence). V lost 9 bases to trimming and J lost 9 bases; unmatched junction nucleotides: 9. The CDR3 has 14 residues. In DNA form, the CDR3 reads TGTGCCACCCTACTAGCGGGGGGGCCTGGTGAGCAGTTCTTC. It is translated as CATLLAGGPGEQFF.

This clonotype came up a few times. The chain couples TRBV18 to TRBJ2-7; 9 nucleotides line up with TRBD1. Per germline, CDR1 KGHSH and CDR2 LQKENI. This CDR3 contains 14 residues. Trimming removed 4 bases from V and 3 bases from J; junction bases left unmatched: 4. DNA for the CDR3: TGTGCCAGCTCACTTGGGACAGGGAACTACGAGCAGTACTTC. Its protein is CASSLGTGNYEQYF.

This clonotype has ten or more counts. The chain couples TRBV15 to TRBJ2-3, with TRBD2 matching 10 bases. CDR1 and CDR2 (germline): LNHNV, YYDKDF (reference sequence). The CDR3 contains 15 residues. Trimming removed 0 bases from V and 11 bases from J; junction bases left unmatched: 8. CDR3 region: CATSREIRASGGQYF. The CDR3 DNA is TGTGCCACCAGCAGAGAAATTCGGGCTAGCGGGGGGCAGTATTTT.

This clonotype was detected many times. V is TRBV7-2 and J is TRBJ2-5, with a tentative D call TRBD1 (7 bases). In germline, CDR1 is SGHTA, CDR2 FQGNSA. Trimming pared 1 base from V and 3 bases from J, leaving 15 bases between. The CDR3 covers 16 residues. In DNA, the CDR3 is TGTGCCAGCAGCTTAGTATCCCAGGGGGGCAAAGAGACCCAGTACTTC. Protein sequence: CASSLVSQGGKETQYF.

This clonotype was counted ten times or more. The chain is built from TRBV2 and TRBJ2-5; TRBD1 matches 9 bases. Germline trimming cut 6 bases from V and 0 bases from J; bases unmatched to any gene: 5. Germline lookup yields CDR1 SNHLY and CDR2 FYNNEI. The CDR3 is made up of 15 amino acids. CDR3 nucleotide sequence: TGTGCCAGCAGGAGGACAGGGGTGAACCAAGAGACCCAGTACTTC. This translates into CASRRTGVNQETQYF. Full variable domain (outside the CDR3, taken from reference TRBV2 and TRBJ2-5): EPEVTQTPSHQVTQMGQEVILRCVPISNHLYFYWYRQILGQKVEFLVSFYNNEISEKSEIFDDQFSVERPDGSNFTLKIRSTKLEDSAMYFCASRRTGVNQETQYFGPGTRLLVL.

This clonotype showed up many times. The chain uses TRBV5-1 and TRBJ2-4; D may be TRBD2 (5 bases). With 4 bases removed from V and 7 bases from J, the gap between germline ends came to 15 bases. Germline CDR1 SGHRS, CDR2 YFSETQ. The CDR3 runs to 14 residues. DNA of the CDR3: TGCGCCAGCAGCCCTACCCCCGGGGTGAACATTCAGTACTTC. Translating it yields CASSPTPGVNIQYF.